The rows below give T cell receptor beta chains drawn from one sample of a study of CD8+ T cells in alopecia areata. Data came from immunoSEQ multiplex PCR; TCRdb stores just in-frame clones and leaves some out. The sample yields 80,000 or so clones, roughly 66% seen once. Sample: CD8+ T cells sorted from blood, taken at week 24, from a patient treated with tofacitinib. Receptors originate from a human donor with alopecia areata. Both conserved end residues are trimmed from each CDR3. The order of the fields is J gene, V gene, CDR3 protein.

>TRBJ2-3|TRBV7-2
ASSLTLVAGGKNTDTQY
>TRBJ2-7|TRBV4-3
ASSQDDGRSYEQY
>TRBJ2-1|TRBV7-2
ASSPDRVRSNEQF
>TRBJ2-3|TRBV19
ASRGLEGFTDTQY
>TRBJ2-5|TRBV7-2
ASSLGTAQETQY
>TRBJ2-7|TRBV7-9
ASSLASQGAYEQY
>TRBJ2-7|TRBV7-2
ASSLEVTGGYEQY
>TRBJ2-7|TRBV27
ASSPGAKSEQY
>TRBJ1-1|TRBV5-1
ASSLGPPGTGPSEAF
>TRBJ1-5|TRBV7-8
ASSLAFGGGVGQPQH
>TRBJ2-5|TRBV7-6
ASSFWGSGETQY
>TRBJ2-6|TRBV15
ATSRGDSGANVLT
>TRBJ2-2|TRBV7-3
ASSLVGLAGGELF
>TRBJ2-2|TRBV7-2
ASSYSPLAGPTGELF
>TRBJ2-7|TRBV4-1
ASSRGVEQY
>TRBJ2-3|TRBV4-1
ASSQDSSTDTQY
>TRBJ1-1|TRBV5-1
ASSGSGTWNTEAF
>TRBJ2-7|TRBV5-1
ASSLADLREGLLHEQY